This TCR beta chain was captured in a study of blood T cell repertoires in COVID-19. Across the whole study: Sources were T cells, B-cell-depleted T cells, or PBMCs; the material itself was cDNA or gDNA.

V lost 3 bases, J lost 8 bases, and 9 bases stayed unmatched. This CDR3 comprises 15 residues. The germline CDR1 and CDR2 sequences are SGHKS and YYEKEE (reference sequence). Libraries were prepared by immunoSEQ multiplex PCR; TCRdb keeps only in-frame clonotypes and omits some of them. The sample includes 250,000 to 400,000 clones, 90% of them seen just once. V usage is TRBV5-5 and J usage is TRBJ1-3; 9 bases fit TRBD1. The sequence derives from a man between 60 and 75 years old who had recovered from COVID-19. The sequenced material came from PBMCs or T cells enriched from blood (not recorded which). The CDR3 reads CASSSSGQGYDTIYF. The DNA of the CDR3 is TGTGCCAGCAGCTCTTCAGGACAGGGGTATGACACCATATATTTT. Together with reference TRBV5-5 and TRBJ1-3, the CDR3 gives the full variable domain: DAGVTQSPTHLIKTRGQQVTLRCSPISGHKSVSWYQQVLGQGPQFIFQYYEKEERGRGNFPDRFSARQFPNYSSELNVNALLLGDSALYLCASSSSGQGYDTIYFGEGSWLTVV.